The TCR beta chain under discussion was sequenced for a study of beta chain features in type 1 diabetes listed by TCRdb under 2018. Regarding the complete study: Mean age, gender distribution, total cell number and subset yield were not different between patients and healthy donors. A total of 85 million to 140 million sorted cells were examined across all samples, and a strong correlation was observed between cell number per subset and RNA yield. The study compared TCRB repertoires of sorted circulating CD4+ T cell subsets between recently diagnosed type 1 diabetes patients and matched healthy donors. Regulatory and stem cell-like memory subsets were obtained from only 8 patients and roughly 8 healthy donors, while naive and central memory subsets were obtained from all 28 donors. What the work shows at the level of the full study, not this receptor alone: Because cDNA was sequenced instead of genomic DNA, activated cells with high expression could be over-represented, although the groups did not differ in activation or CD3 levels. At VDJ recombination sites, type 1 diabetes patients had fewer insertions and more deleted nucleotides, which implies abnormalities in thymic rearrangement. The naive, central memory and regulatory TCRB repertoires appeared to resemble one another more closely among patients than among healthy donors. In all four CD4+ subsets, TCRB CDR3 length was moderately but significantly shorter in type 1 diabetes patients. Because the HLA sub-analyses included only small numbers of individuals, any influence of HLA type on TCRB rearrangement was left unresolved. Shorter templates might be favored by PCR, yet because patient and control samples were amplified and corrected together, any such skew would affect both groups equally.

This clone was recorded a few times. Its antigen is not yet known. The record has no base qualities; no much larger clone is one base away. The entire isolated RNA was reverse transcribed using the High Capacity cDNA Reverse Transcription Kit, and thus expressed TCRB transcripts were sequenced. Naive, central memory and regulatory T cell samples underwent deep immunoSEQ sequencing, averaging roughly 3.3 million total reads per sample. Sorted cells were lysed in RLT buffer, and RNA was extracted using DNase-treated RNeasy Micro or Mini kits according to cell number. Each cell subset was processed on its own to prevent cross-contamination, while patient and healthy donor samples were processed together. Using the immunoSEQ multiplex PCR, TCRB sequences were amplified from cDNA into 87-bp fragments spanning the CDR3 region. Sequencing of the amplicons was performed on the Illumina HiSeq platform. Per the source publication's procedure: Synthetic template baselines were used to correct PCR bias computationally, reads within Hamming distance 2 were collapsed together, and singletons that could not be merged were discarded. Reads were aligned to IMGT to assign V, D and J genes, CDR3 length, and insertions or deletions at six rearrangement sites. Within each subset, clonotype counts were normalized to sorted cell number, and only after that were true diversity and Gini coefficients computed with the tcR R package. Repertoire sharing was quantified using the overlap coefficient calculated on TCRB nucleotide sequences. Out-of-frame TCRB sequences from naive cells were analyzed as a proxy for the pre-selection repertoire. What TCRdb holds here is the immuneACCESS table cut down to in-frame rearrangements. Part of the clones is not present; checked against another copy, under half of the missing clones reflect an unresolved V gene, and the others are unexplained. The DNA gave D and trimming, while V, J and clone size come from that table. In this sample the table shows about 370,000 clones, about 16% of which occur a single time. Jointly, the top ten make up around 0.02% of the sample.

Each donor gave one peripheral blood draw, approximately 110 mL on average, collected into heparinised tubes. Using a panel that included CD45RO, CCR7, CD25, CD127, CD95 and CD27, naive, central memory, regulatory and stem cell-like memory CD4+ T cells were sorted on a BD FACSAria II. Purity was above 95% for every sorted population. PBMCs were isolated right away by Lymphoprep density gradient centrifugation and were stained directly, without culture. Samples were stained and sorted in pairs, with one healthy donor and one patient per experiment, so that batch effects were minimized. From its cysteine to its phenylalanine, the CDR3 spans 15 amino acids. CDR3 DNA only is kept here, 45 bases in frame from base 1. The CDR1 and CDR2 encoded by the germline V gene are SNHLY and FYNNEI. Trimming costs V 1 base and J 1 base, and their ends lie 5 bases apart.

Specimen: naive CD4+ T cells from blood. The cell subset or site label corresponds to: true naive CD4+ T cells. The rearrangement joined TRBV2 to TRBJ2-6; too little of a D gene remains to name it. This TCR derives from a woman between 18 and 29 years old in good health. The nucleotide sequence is TGTGCCAGCAGTGAAGAACAGTCTGGGGCCAACGTCCTGACTTTC. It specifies CASSEEQSGANVLTF.